The sequence of this T cell receptor beta chain was determined in a study of PD-1 blockade in mismatch repair-deficient tumors. Study-wide context: All were previously treated, progressing patients with around 12 mismatch repair-deficient cancer types.

Remarks on this clone: The antigen is not known.

Study conclusions and caveats: Rapid post-treatment expansion, then contraction, generally preceding radiologic response, marked tumor-resident clones.

The protocol was immunoSEQ multiplex PCR, while the TCRdb copy is restricted to in-frame clones and leaves out a portion. The profile shows 90,000 to 120,000 clones, 82% of them singletons. TCR sequencing covered three patients who responded to pembrolizumab. Losses at the gene ends were 0 bases for V and 9 bases for J; bases not matched to a gene: 11. The CDR3 sequence is 16 residues long. Germline CDR1 and CDR2: SGHDN and FVKESK. This sequence originates from an adult with mismatch repair-deficient cancer. This chain connects TRBV14 to TRBJ2-1; 7 bases are shared with TRBD2. This specimen consisted of peripheral blood, obtained approximately 8 months after starting pembrolizumab. The CDR3 spells CASSQEARGGQAEQFF. The CDR3 bases are TGTGCCAGCAGCCAAGAGGCTAGGGGAGGGCAGGCTGAGCAGTTCTTC.